Shown below are 8 T cell receptor beta chains from a single sample sequenced in a study of shared clonotypes between healthy human individuals. Profiled with immunoSEQ multiplex PCR; TCRdb holds only in-frame clones, not every one. The table has under 2,000,000 clones, less than 95% seen once; the top ten hold 1.2%. CD8 cells regarded as naive lacked CD45RO, were positively chosen for CCR7, and omitted terminally differentiated effector memory CD45RA+ cells. Sequencing used naive CD8+ T cells sorted from blood. The receptors come from a man aged 18 to 30 in good health.

The CDR3 is CASSFLHCRRGDTDTQYF. The CDR3 nucleotides are TGTGCCAGCAGCTTTCTTCACTGTCGGCGGGGGGACACAGATACGCAGTATTTT. The rearrangement uses TRBV12-1 and TRBJ2-3; the listed D gene, TRBD2, was not tested against the DNA. TRBV12-1 is flagged as a pseudogene. The CDR3 is made up of 18 amino acids.

This chain uses TRBV19 with TRBJ2-6; D is tentatively TRBD1 or TRBD2 (5 bases each). The CDR3 is 17 residues long. The germline V gene encodes CDR1 LNHDA and CDR2 SQIVND (reference sequence). The V gene lost 5 bases and the J gene lost 3 bases, with 17 bases spanning the gap. CDR3 amino acids: CASSFTGTLHGANVLTF. DNA of the CDR3: TGTGCCAGTAGTTTTACCGGGACCCTCCATGGGGCCAACGTCCTGACTTTC. The whole variable domain, remainder taken from reference TRBV19 and TRBJ2-6, is DGGITQSPKYLFRKEGQNVTLSCEQNLNHDAMYWYRQDPGQGLRLIYYSQIVNDFQKGDIAEGYSVSREKKESFPLTVTSAQKNPTAFYLCASSFTGTLHGANVLTFGAGSRLTVL.

The rearrangement links TRBV14 to TRBJ2-1; TRBD1 or TRBD2 may be the D gene (5 bases each). Trimming removed 0 bases from V and 9 bases from J, with 9 bases in between. This CDR3 comprises 13 residues. Germline CDR1 and CDR2: SGHDN and FVKESK. This CDR3 is CASSQDWGSEQFF. The DNA of the CDR3 is TGTGCCAGCAGCCAAGACTGGGGGTCTGAGCAGTTCTTC.

Concerning this clone itself: The junction differs from germline at one of its ends, possibly a read error. The chain has TRBV10-3 and TRBJ2-1, with D perhaps matching TRBD1 or TRBD2 (6 bases each). This CDR3 has 14 residues. Germline V CDR1 and CDR2: ENHRY, SYGVKD. DNA for the CDR3: TGTGCCACCAGTGGGGGGCCCTTGAGAGATGAGCAGTTCTTC. Its translation is CATSGGPLRDEQFF.

The J gene is TRBJ1-2, the V gene TRBV29-1; a possible D gene is TRBD1 (5 bases). Germline CDR1 SQVTM, CDR2 ANQGSEA. V lost 0 bases to trimming and J lost 4 bases, with 15 bases between them. This CDR3 has 15 residues. The CDR3 spells CSVEDLHDSIYGYTF. The CDR3 coding sequence is TGCAGCGTTGAAGATCTTCACGACAGCATCTATGGCTACACCTTC.

The CDR3: CASGLYGSYGEFF. The CDR3 bases are TGTGCTAGTGGTTTGTATGGTTCCTACGGGGAGTTCTTC. The chain links TRBV12-5 to TRBJ2-1; a possible D gene is TRBD2 (5 bases). This CDR3 contains 13 residues. V lost 2 bases and J 14 bases, leaving 16 bases between the germline ends. Germline loops: CDR1 LGHNT, CDR2 FRNRAP.

The chain combines TRBV10-3 with TRBJ2-3, with D possibly matching TRBD2 (6 bases). This CDR3 has 15 residues. V shed 3 bases and J shed 0 bases, with 10 bases lying between them. CDR1 is ENHRY, CDR2 SYGVKD, per germline. As DNA, the CDR3 is TGTGCCATCAGTGACTCCGGGACTAGCACAGATACGCAGTATTTT. It specifies CAISDSGTSTDTQYF.

The chain links TRBV4-3 to TRBJ2-2, with TRBD1 matching 9 bases. Germline V gives CDR1 LGHNA, CDR2 YSLEER. The CDR3 loop spans 15 amino acids. V lost 3 bases, J lost 5 bases, and 4 bases stayed unmatched. CDR3 amino acids: CASSQDRGTTGELFF. In DNA form, the CDR3 reads TGCGCCAGCAGCCAGGACAGGGGCACAACCGGGGAGCTGTTTTTT.